The source of this T cell receptor (beta chain) is a study of T cell changes during pregnancy in multiple sclerosis. TCRdb keeps only in-frame clones here, not all; method: immunoSEQ multiplex PCR. Of around 100,000 clones listed, roughly 93% are singletons. Looked up from germline, CDR1 is KGHSH and CDR2 is LQKENI. V was trimmed by 1 base and J by 5 bases, leaving 17 bases between them. The CDR3 has 16 residues. The J gene is TRBJ1-2, the V gene TRBV18; the D gene is possibly TRBD1 (6 bases). The sample in question was peripheral blood, obtained after pregnancy. The sequence was obtained from a female donor with multiple sclerosis, enrolled in a pregnancy study. Here the CDR3 DNA reads TGTGCCAGCTCACCACTTACGGGACACCCTGATTATGGCTACACCTTC. It specifies CASSPLTGHPDYGYTF.